Here is one T cell receptor beta chain with its context. Its matching antigen is unknown. Donors counted as nominally healthy when sampled, yet unrecorded immune exposures were likely. The data stem from a study of cytomegalovirus exposure and HLA in healthy donors. The wider study: Earlier, 110 million or so unique TCR beta sequences were recovered from approximately 180 million T cells by an analysis. General study results and limits: Follow-up analysis found HLA locus-dependent TCR association rates, highest for DRB1 and lowest for HLA-C. Later genetic work tied a missense DCLRE1C variant to beta-chain V and J trimming.

A multiplex PCR was run with 60 Vbeta primers and 13 Jbeta primers. The repertoire was sequenced with immunoSEQ multiplex PCR; TCRdb's copy has only in-frame clones and lacks some. This table holds over 70,000 clones, 78% found once. V lost 3 bases and J lost 2, with 9 bases in between. Germline-derived CDR1 and CDR2 are SGHAT and FQNNGV. CDR3 size: 14 residues. This sequence originates from a male donor in good health and CMV-seropositive. The sample comprised PBMCs. V usage is TRBV11-2 and J usage is TRBJ2-3; D is ambiguous. The CDR3 sequence: CASSLGRNTDTQYF. Here the CDR3 DNA reads TGTGCCAGCAGCTTGGGCAGGAACACAGATACGCAGTATTTT.